This T cell receptor beta chain was sequenced during a study of cytomegalovirus exposure and HLA in healthy donors. General observations from the study: Rarity held for most TCR sequences, but there were some public TCRs that occurred in many donors. Cytomegalovirus status was reportedly diagnosed by the classifier with high sensitivity and specificity. It was confirmed in vitro that a few of the CMV-associated chains were specific for CMV antigens.

The germline V gene has CDR1 MNHEY and CDR2 SVGAGI. V gave up 6 bases and J gave up 6 bases; unmatched junction bases: 6. This CDR3 contains 14 residues. Separation from the roughly 670-subject first cohort characterized the roughly 130-subject validation cohort, to which the donors belonged. Method: immunoSEQ multiplex PCR; TCRdb's copy keeps in-frame clones and lacks some. The sample has about 280,000 clones; roughly 90% are singletons. To note about this clone: What it binds is not known.

The sequenced material came from PBMCs. The chain has TRBV6-5 and TRBJ2-3; 10 bases match TRBD2. The clonotype originates from a woman aged 18-35 years in good health and CMV-seronegative. CDR3 nucleotide sequence: TGTGCCAGCAGACTAGCGGGAATGGGGGATACGCAGTATTTT. This translates into CASRLAGMGDTQYF.